Included here is one T cell receptor (beta chain) sequence, with context. The antigen it recognizes is unknown. No base-level quality is on record; no much larger clone is a single base apart. Transplants used related donors with nonmyeloablative bone marrow transplantation; mixed chimerism was transient in the human trials. Thawed PBMCs were FACS-sorted into unstimulated Tregs (CD4+CD25+CD127-), CD4+ non-Tregs (CD4+CD25-), CD4 cells and CD8 cells. The patients were a few recipients of combined kidney and bone marrow transplants from the ITN036ST trial, and samples were available only for these trial subjects. Healthy control blood was processed to PBMCs by Ficoll density gradient and cryopreserved, and patient PBMCs were collected before and after transplant. For TCRbeta CDR3 sequencing, genomic DNA was extracted from sorted cells using the QIAGEN DNeasy Blood and Tissue Kit. Through immunoSEQ, high-throughput TCRbeta CDR3 sequencing was done commercially, including PCR amplification with internal controls and bias correction. The source study handled its data this way. A unique productive TCRbeta sequence was defined by the CDR3 nucleotide sequence when primers matched, and otherwise by the CDR3 amino acid sequence together with the Vbeta and Jbeta genes. Sorting error was corrected by removing sequences shared between sorted populations at a frequency ratio of 2:1 or less, and the remaining shared sequences were assigned to the higher population. Sequences were defined as donor-reactive when expanded at least 5-fold in CFSE-low cells versus unstimulated cells and present at a frequency of at least 0.01% in CFSE-low cells. Jensen-Shannon divergence calculated on the top 100 TCRbeta sequences ranked by frequency was used to measure repertoire divergence. For any sample with multiple sequencing runs, sorting error was corrected in each run separately before the runs were pooled. TCRdb mirrors the immuneACCESS table, restricted to in-frame sequences. Some clones are absent from its copies; in checked studies, under half trace to an unresolved V gene, and the reason for the others is unknown. V and J calls plus clone size are reproduced from that table; the DNA served to infer D and trimming. The sample contains about 50,000 clones, more than 70% of them found a single time. The ten largest account for around a sixth of the sample.

The germline V gene (reference sequence) supplies CDR1 MNHNY and CDR2 SVGAGI. V and J lose 7 bases and 0 bases, and a span of 9 bases separates them. The CDR3, cysteine through phenylalanine, is 14 amino acids long. CDR3 DNA only is kept here, 42 bases in frame from base 1. The source of the sample is a study of Tregs in tolerant kidney transplant recipients (dated by TCRdb to about 2019). Broadly, across the study: Before combined kidney and bone marrow transplantation, this study identified donor-specific regulatory T cells using TCRbeta sequencing and then followed those same cells after transplant. Summary of the overall study and its limitations: Biological reproducibility was not directly addressed, though technical replication error appeared minimal. Donor-specific Treg expansion was found to exceed global Treg expansion in tolerant patients, suggesting antigen-driven rather than nonspecific expansion. The study was limited by small patient numbers, and the findings need validation in larger populations and under other immunosuppression protocols. PCR primers changed over time for some patients, so nucleotide-level comparison across those patients' samples was not possible. Expanding Tregs with activated donor B cells appeared to identify the most biologically relevant and donor-specific TCRbeta repertoire.

The rearranged chain carries TRBV6-6 and TRBJ2-2; the D segment cannot be called with confidence. The clonotype was recovered from a human patient who received a combined kidney and bone marrow transplant. After a transplant, not all T cells may be the patient's own; some may come from the graft donor. Source: CD8+ T cells from blood (PBMCs), taken 12 months after the transplant. CDR3 loop: CASTYIPNTGELFF. The bases read TGTGCCAGCACCTATATACCGAACACCGGGGAGCTGTTTTTT.